This T cell receptor beta chain was found in a study of blood T cell repertoires in COVID-19. Study-wide context: The samples span acute and convalescent COVID-19 from the United States, Italy and Spain. The analysed material was cDNA or gDNA that came from T cells, B-cell-depleted T cells, or PBMCs.

Enrolled during active infection, Seattle patients were then followed longitudinally. The count of this clone is one. Authors' data handling: For nucleated cells, counts were estimated from reference gene primer amplification. Libraries were prepared by immunoSEQ multiplex PCR; TCRdb keeps only in-frame clonotypes and omits some of them. V, J and clone size derive from that table, while D and trimming were established from the DNA sequence. The profile shows approximately 210,000 clones, 85% to 90% of them singletons. The germline V and J ends were trimmed by 3 bases and 9 bases, with 14 bases remaining between them. The CDR3 consists of 14 residues. Germline values: CDR1 LGHDT, CDR2 YNNKEL (reference sequence).

This receptor was obtained from a man in his forties or fifties with COVID-19, enrolled during active disease. The chain combines TRBV3-1 (or the pseudogene TRBV3-2) with TRBJ2-2; D perhaps matches TRBD2 (6 bases). The material sequenced was peripheral blood. The CDR3 loop reads CASSHGGSRRELFF. For the CDR3, the DNA is TGTGCCAGCAGCCATGGGGGGAGTCGCCGGGAGCTGTTTTTT.